This T cell receptor (beta chain) was captured in a study of cytomegalovirus exposure and HLA in healthy donors. Primers for the PCR totalled 60 Vbeta and 13 Jbeta. Repertoires were generated with immunoSEQ multiplex PCR, while TCRdb's copy carries only in-frame clones and drops some. The table has 130,000 or so clones, over 60% seen once. Remarks on this clone: Antigen: not known.

Regarding the study as a whole: The authors considered a cluster of highly shared sequence variants likely to be a sequencing artifact. The classifier, whose performance was assessed in both the original and validation cohorts, reportedly diagnosed cytomegalovirus status with high specificity and sensitivity. 16,951 TCR beta sequences were associated with HLA alleles at 0.05 false discovery rate in a later analysis.

Germline CDR1 MGHRA, CDR2 YSYEKL. Trimming removed 4 bases from V and 10 bases from J, with 11 bases in between. This CDR3 contains 12 residues. The receptor was derived from a female donor in good health and CMV-seronegative. The chain couples TRBV4-1 to TRBJ2-1; the D gene is possibly TRBD2 (5 bases). The specimen sequenced was PBMCs. This chain's CDR3 is CASSPTLEEQFF. The CDR3 DNA follows: TGCGCCAGCAGCCCCACACTAGAAGAGCAGTTCTTC.